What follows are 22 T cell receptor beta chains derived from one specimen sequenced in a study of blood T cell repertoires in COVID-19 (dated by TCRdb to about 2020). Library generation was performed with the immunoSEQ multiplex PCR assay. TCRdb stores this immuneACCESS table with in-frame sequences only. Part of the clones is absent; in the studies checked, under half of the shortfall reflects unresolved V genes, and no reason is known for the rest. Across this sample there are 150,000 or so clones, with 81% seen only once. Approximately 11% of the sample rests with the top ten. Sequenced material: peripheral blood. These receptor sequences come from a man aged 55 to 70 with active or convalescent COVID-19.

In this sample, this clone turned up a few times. CDR3 sequence: CASSRDGTGNTEAFF. The CDR3 nucleotides read TGTGCCAGCAGCCGAGACGGGACAGGGAACACTGAAGCTTTCTTT. The chain has TRBV9 and TRBJ1-1; 8 bases agree with TRBD1. CDR3 size: 15 residues. Trimming took 4 bases from V and 1 from J; bases not matched to a gene: 6. Per germline, CDR1 SGDLS and CDR2 YYNGEE.

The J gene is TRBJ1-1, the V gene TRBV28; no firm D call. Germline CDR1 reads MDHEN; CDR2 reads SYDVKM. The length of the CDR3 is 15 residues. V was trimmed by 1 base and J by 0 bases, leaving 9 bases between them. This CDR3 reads CASSLYTGMNTEAFF. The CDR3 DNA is TGTGCCAGCAGTTTATACACGGGAATGAACACTGAAGCTTTCTTT.

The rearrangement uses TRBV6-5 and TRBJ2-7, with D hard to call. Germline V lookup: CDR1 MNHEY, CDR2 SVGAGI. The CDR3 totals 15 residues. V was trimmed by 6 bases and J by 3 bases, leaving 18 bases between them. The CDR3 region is CASRMLEYVLYEQYF. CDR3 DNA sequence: TGTGCCAGCAGAATGCTAGAATACGTGCTCTACGAGCAGTACTTC.

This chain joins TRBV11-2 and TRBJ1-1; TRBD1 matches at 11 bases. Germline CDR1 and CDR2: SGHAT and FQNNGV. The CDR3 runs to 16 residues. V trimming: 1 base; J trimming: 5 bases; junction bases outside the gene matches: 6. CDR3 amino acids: CASSLVGTGGGTEAFF. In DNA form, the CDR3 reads TGTGCCAGCAGCTTAGTCGGGACAGGGGGTGGTACTGAAGCTTTCTTT.

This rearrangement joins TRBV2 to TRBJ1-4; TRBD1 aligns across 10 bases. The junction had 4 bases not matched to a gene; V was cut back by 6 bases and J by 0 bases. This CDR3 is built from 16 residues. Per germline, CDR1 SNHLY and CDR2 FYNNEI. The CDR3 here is CASSRQGAATNEKLFF. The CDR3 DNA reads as TGTGCCAGCAGCCGACAGGGGGCTGCAACTAATGAAAAACTGTTTTTT.

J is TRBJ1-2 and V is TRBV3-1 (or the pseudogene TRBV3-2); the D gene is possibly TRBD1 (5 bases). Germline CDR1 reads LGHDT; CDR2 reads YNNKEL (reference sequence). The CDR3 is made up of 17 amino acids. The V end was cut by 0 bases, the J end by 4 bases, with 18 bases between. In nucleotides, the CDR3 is TGTGCCAGCAGCCAAGATTGGGCAGGGCCAGTACCCTATGGCTACACCTTC. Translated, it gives CASSQDWAGPVPYGYTF.

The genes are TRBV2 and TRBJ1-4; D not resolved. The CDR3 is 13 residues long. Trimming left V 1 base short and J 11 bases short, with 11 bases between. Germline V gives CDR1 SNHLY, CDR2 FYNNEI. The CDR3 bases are TGTGCCAGCAGTGAAGTCGGGAGTGGGAAACTGTTTTTT. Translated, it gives CASSEVGSGKLFF.

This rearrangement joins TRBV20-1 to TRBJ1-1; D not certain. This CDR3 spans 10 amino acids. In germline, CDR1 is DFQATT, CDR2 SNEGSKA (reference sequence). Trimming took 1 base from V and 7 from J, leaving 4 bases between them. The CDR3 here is CSARGHEAFF. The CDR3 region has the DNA TGCAGTGCTAGAGGACATGAAGCTTTCTTT.

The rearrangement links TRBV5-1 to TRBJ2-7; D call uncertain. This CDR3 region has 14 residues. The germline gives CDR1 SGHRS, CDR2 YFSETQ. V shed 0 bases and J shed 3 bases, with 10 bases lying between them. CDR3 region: CASSLATGLYEQYF. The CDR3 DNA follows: TGCGCCAGCAGCTTGGCCACGGGTCTCTACGAGCAGTACTTC.

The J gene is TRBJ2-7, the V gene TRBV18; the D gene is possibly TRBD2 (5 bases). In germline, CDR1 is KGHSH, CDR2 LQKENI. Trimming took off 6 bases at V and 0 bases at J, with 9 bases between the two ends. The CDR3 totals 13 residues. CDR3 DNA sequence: TGTGCCAGCTCCCCCACTAGCTCCTACGAGCAGTACTTC. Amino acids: CASSPTSSYEQYF.

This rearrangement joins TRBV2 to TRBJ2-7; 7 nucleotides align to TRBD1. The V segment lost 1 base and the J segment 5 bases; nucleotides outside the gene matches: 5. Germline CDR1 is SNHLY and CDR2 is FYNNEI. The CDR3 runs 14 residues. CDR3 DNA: TGTGCCAGCAGTGAAGGGACAGGTTTCGACGAGCAGTACTTC. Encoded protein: CASSEGTGFDEQYF.

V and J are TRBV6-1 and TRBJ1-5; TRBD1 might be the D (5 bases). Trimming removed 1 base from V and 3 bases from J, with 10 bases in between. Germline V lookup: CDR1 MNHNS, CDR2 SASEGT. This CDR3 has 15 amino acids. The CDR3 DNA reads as TGTGCCAGCAGTGAAGACCAGGGATTCAATCAGCCCCAGCATTTT. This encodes CASSEDQGFNQPQHF.

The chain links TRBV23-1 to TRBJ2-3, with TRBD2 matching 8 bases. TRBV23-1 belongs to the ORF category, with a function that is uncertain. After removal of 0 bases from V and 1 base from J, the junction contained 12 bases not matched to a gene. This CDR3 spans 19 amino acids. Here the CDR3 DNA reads TGCGCCAGCAGTCAATCTGGCCTAGCGGGTCTTTCGTGCACAGATACGCAGTATTTT. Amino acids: CASSQSGLAGLSCTDTQYF.

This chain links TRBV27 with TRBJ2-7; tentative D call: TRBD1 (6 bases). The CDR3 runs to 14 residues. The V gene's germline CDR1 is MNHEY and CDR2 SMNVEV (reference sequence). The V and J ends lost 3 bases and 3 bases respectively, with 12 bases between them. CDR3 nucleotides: TGTGCCAGCAGTTTTTATGGGGGCGGCTACGAGCAGTACTTC. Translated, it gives CASSFYGGGYEQYF.

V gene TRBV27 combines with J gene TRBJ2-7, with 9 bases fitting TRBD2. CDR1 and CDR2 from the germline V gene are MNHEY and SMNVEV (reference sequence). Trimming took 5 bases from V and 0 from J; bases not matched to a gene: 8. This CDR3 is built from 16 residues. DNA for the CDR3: TGTGCCAGCAGTGAGTACCTTAGCGGGAGCTCCTACGAGCAGTACTTC. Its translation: CASSEYLSGSSYEQYF.

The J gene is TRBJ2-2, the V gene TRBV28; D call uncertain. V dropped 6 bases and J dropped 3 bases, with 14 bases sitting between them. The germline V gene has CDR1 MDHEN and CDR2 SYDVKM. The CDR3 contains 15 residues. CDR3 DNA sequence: TGTGCCAGCAGCCGTGGATATGCGGACACCGGGGAGCTGTTTTTT. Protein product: CASSRGYADTGELFF. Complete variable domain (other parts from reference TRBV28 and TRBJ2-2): DVKVTQSSRYLVKRTGEKVFLECVQDMDHENMFWYRQDPGLGLRLIYFSYDVKMKEKGDIPEGYSVSREKKERFSLILESASTNQTSMYLCASSRGYADTGELFFGEGSRLTVL.

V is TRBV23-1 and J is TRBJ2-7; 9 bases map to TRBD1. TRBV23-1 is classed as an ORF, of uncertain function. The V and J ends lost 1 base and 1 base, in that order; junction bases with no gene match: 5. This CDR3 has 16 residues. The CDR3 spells CASSQLGDRVSYEQYF. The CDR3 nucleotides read TGCGCCAGCAGTCAATTGGGGGACAGGGTATCCTACGAGCAGTACTTC.

CDR3 in DNA: TGCGCCAGCAGCTTACTAGCGGGGGATCCGTACGAGCAGTACTTC. Protein: CASSLLAGDPYEQYF. The rearrangement joins TRBV5-1 to TRBJ2-7, with 11 bases identical to TRBD2. The CDR3 consists of 15 residues. CDR1 is SGHRS and CDR2 is YFSETQ in the germline V gene. After removal of 2 bases from V and 4 bases from J, the junction contained 5 bases not matched to a gene. Full variable domain (rest looked up from reference TRBV5-1 and TRBJ2-7): KAGVTQTPRYLIKTRGQQVTLSCSPISGHRSVSWYQQTPGQGLQFLFEYFSETQRNKGNFPGRFSGRQFSNSRSEMNVSTLELGDSALYLCASSLLAGDPYEQYFGPGTRLTVT.

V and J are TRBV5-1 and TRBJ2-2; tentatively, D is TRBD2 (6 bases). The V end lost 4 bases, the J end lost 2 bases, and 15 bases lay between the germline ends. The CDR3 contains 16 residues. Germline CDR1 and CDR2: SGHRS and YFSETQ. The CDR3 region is CASSDYSGTNTGELFF. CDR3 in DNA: TGCGCCAGCAGCGATTATAGCGGTACTAACACCGGGGAGCTGTTTTTT.

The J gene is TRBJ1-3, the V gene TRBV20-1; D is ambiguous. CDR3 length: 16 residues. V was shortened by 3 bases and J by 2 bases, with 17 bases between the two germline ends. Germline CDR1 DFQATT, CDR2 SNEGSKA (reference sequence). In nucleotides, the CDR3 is TGCAGTGCTAGTCCAGGCCGGGGTTCGGCTGGAAACACCATATATTTT. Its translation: CSASPGRGSAGNTIYF.

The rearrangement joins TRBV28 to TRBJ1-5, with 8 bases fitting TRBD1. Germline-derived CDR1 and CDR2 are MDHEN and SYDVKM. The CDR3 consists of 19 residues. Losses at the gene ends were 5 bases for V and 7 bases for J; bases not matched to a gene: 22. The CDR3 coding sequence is TGTGCCAGCAGTCTGACTGTAGGGGTATGGGACAGGCCAAGGCAGCCCCAGCATTTT. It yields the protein CASSLTVGVWDRPRQPQHF. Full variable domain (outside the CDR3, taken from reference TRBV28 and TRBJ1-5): DVKVTQSSRYLVKRTGEKVFLECVQDMDHENMFWYRQDPGLGLRLIYFSYDVKMKEKGDIPEGYSVSREKKERFSLILESASTNQTSMYLCASSLTVGVWDRPRQPQHFGDGTRLSIL.

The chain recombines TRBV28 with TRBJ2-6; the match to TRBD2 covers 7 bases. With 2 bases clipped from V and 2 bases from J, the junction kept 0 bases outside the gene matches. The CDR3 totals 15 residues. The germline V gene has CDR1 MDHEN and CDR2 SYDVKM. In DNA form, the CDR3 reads TGTGCCAGCAGTTTAGGGGGGGCTGGGGCCAACGTCCTGACTTTC. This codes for CASSLGGAGANVLTF.